Sequencing of this T cell receptor beta chain was carried out in a study of regulatory T cells in long-lasting Graves disease. The CDR3 consists of 15 residues. Germline assignment: CDR1 WNHNN and CDR2 SYGVQD (reference sequence). V lost 2 bases, J lost 5 bases, and 12 bases lay in between. This sample's time point: newly diagnosed GD, antithyroid drugs for less than 3 months. From PBMCs, RNA was extracted and then used to make the TCR library. Relying on iRepertoire HTBI primers and Arm-PCR of CDR3 regions, the team built TCR beta libraries. TCRdb ran MiXCR on the multiplex PCR reads and lists one entry per CDR3 protein. The sample shows about 440,000 distinct CDR3 sequences, 16% of them seen only once. Separately, the same data were catalogued under a study of T cells in Graves' hyperthyroidism and ophthalmopathy. As that report states: Ophthalmopathy cases were set apart from stable hyperthyroidism by a 13 V-J model. Model output signaled ophthalmopathy a median about seven months ahead of onset.

The specimen comprised peripheral blood mononuclear cells (PBMCs), sampled at new diagnosis, from a patient treated with antithyroid drugs. The rearrangement links TRBV10-1 to TRBJ2-2; D unresolved. The sequence was obtained from a woman younger than 30 with Graves disease. CDR3 region: CASSERHLGTGELFF. CDR3 nucleotide sequence: TGCGCCAGCAGTGAGAGACACCTGGGGACCGGGGAGCTGTTTTTT.